This T cell receptor (beta chain) emerged from a study of blood T cell repertoires in COVID-19. On the study more broadly: Some COVID-19 samples were acute and others convalescent; all came from the United States, Italy and Spain.

As handled by the study authors: Estimated nucleated cell counts came from reference gene primer amplification. The method was immunoSEQ multiplex PCR; TCRdb's version includes in-frame clones alone and lacks a portion of them. Clone size and V and J calls were adopted from that table, with D and trimming inferred from the DNA. The table lists about 200,000 clones, about 85% of them singletons. CDR3 length equals 14 residues. Germline V lookup: CDR1 SGHAT, CDR2 FQNNGV. V was pared by 4 bases and J by 6 bases, with 6 bases of the junction left unmatched. This chain uses TRBV11-2 with TRBJ1-5; 7 bases line up with TRBD1. The sequence was obtained from a man between 60 and 75 years old with active or convalescent COVID-19. The sequenced sample consisted of peripheral blood. DNA of the CDR3: TGTGCCAGCAGCTCCCGTTCAGGGGGTCAGCCCCAGCATTTT. Amino acid sequence: CASSSRSGGQPQHF.